One sample yielded the 2 T cell receptor beta chains listed below, sequenced in a study of T cell repertoires in ileal Crohn's disease. Time point specified: neoterminal ileum biopsy at postoperative endoscopy, about 6 months after surgery. Here immunoSEQ multiplex PCR was the method, and the copy in TCRdb shows in-frame clones only, minus some. Here the sample spans fewer than 15,000 clones, approximately 78% being singletons. Source material: ileal tissue. Receptors were obtained from an adult with Crohn's disease.

The chain joins TRBV5-1 to TRBJ1-2; 10 nucleotides line up with TRBD1. The CDR3 length is 12 residues. Germline lookup yields CDR1 SGHRS and CDR2 YFSETQ. J was trimmed by 5 bases and V by 7 bases; bases with no gene match: 2. CDR3 coding DNA: TGCGCCAGCGGGACAGGGGTGTATGGCTACACCTTC. Translation gives CASGTGVYGYTF.

The V gene is TRBV6-1, the J gene TRBJ2-1; TRBD1 aligns across 11 bases. The CDR3 runs to 15 residues. The germline V gene has CDR1 MNHNS and CDR2 SASEGT. Unmatched junction bases numbered 2, after V lost 4 bases and J lost 3 bases. CDR3 DNA sequence: TGTGCCAGCAGTGGGGACAGGGGGGTCTACAATGAGCAGTTCTTC. Translation gives CASSGDRGVYNEQFF.